This T cell receptor (beta chain) was sequenced during a study of cytomegalovirus exposure and HLA in healthy donors. Overall study results and limits: Some public TCRs appeared in many individuals, while most sequences were rare. Later analysis identified 15,000 to 20,000 TCR beta sequences associated with HLA alleles, using a false discovery rate threshold of 0.05.

Germline CDR1 is LNHNV and CDR2 is YYDKDF (reference sequence). CDR3 length: 15 residues. V was shortened by 2 bases and J by 0 bases, with 8 bases between the two germline ends. The PCR employed 60 Vbeta primers together with 13 Jbeta primers. TCRdb's copy holds only in-frame clones and misses some; the assay was immunoSEQ multiplex PCR. The specimen's table records approximately 45,000 clones. Comments on this clone: The target antigen is unknown.

The V call is TRBV15, the J call TRBJ1-5; possibly TRBD1 for D (5 bases). The sample consisted of PBMCs. The TCR was taken from a woman between 40 and 55 years old in good health and CMV-seronegative. The CDR3, as DNA: TGTGCCACCAGCAGACAGACAGATAGCAATCAGCCCCAGCATTTT. Translating it yields CATSRQTDSNQPQHF.